This TCR beta chain is from a study (dated by TCRdb to the mid-2010s). For CDR1 and CDR2, the germline V gene lists SGHDT and YYEEEE. Reading from cysteine to phenylalanine, the CDR3 counts 13 amino acids. This entry keeps only the CDR3 DNA: 39 bases, framed from base 1. Trimming removed 1 base from V and 5 bases from J, leaving 9 bases between the germline ends. This clonotype has a handful of counts. The target of this receptor is not known. Per-base quality was not reported, and no clone a single base away is much larger than it. The method was RT-PCR. The run used an Illumina MiSeq. TCRdb itself trimmed the public reads at Q25 with fastp, ran MiXCR and retained productive beta chains. Each entry merges the rows of one CDR3 protein and shows their most common DNA and genes. The sample table contains more than 600,000 distinct CDR3 sequences; only one count was recorded for about 14% of them. Together, the top ten hold roughly 4% of the sample.

This sequence uses TRBV5-6 and TRBJ1-1; the D gene cannot be named for sure. This sequence originates from a female donor in good health, serving as a healthy control. The sample taken for sequencing was memory CD4+ T cells from blood. For the CDR3, the sequence is CASSLYSGTEAFF. The DNA is as follows: TGTGCCAGCAGCTTGTATAGCGGTACTGAAGCTTTCTTT.